The TCR beta chain under discussion was sequenced for a study of blood T cell repertoires in COVID-19. Study-wide context: Both acute and convalescent COVID-19 samples were obtained from the United States, Italy and Spain. Sample material is recorded as cDNA or gDNA derived from T cells, B-cell-depleted T cells, or PBMCs.

This clone came up once. The authors' processing: Nucleated cell number was recorded as an estimate derived from reference gene primer amplification. Measured with immunoSEQ multiplex PCR; TCRdb has only the in-frame clones, and not every one. The V and J calls and clone size come from that table; D and trimming were worked out from the DNA. The table shows 200,000 to 300,000 clones, with 65% to 90% occurring only once. V lost 3 bases, J lost 6 bases, and 11 bases lay in between. There are 13 residues in the CDR3. The germline gives CDR1 LNHDA, CDR2 SQIVND (reference sequence). The TCR was taken from a man aged 25-40 years with active or convalescent COVID-19. Sequencing input: peripheral blood. This chain connects TRBV19 to TRBJ1-2; no clear D gene. CDR3 DNA sequence: TGTGCCAGTAGTATTCCGGGGTATGATGGCTACACCTTC. Protein product: CASSIPGYDGYTF.